This T cell receptor beta chain emerged from a study of blood T cell repertoires in COVID-19. Study in general: The study drew acute and convalescent COVID-19 samples from the United States, Italy and Spain. From T cells, B-cell-depleted T cells, or PBMCs came the material, which was cDNA or gDNA.

V gave up 4 bases and J gave up 1 base; unmatched junction bases: 3. The CDR3 totals 15 residues. Germline loops: CDR1 SGHDT, CDR2 YYEEEE. Per the original methods: Amplification of reference gene primers provided the estimated nucleated cell counts. The method was immunoSEQ multiplex PCR; TCRdb's version includes in-frame clones alone and lacks a portion of them. V and J calls plus clone size are reproduced from that table; the DNA served to infer D and trimming. The repertoire consists of 160,000 or so clones, with about nine tenths occurring once and the leading ten covering under 2.5%. The specimen was peripheral blood. This sequence joins TRBV5-6 and TRBJ1-5, with TRBD1 identical over 9 bases. The clonotype comes from a woman aged 70-85 years with acute or convalescent COVID-19. In DNA, the CDR3 is TGTGCCAGCAGCCGAGGGACAGGGAGCAATCAGCCCCAGCATTTT. This codes for CASSRGTGSNQPQHF. Combining the CDR3 with reference TRBV5-6 and TRBJ1-5 gives the whole variable domain DAGVTQSPTHLIKTRGQQVTLRCSPKSGHDTVSWYQQALGQGPQFIFQYYEEEERQRGNFPDRFSGHQFPNYSSELNVNALLLGDSALYLCASSRGTGSNQPQHFGDGTRLSIL.